This TCR beta chain is from a study of T cell responses to AZD1222 COVID-19 vaccine. The CDR3 has 16 residues. V shed 0 bases and J shed 3 bases, with 16 bases lying between them. Germline V gene lookup returns CDR1 SGHTS and CDR2 YDEGEE. The method was immunoSEQ multiplex PCR; TCRdb's version includes in-frame clones alone and lacks a portion of them. The sample lists some 88,000 clones, 92% occurring once. The chain recombines TRBV5-8 with TRBJ2-7, with D hard to call. The source material was peripheral blood, sampled on day 0 of AZD1222 vaccination. The sequence was obtained from an adult in good health. The CDR3 nucleotides are TGTGCCAGCAGCTTGGCTCCTCAGCGAGCCTACTACGAGCAGTACTTC. Translation: CASSLAPQRAYYEQYF.